This TCR beta chain appears in the sequencing data of a study of blood T cell repertoires in COVID-19. About the research overall: Italy, Spain and the United States were the sources of the convalescent and acute COVID-19 samples. In each case, the material was cDNA or gDNA derived from T cells, B-cell-depleted T cells, or PBMCs.

Per the original methods: Amplification with reference gene primers provided the estimates of nucleated cell counts. Data came from immunoSEQ multiplex PCR; TCRdb stores just in-frame clones and leaves some out. V and J calls and clone size are as listed in that table; D and trimming were resolved from the DNA. The sample carries 200,000 to 250,000 clones, 80% to 85% recorded once. Germline V lookup: CDR1 SGHTA, CDR2 FQGNSA. The CDR3 is 16 amino acids. The V gene lost 6 bases and the J gene lost 1 base, with 19 bases spanning the gap. This TCR came from a woman aged 60 to 75 with acute or convalescent COVID-19. Sequenced: peripheral blood. The chain employs TRBV7-2 and TRBJ2-7; a weak D match, TRBD1 (5 bases). The CDR3 spells CASREGSGKGSYEQYF. The DNA of the CDR3 is TGTGCCAGCAGAGAAGGGTCAGGGAAAGGGTCCTACGAGCAGTACTTC.